The 10 T cell receptor beta chains below were found in one sample sequenced in a study of response to subunit inactivated influenza vaccine. From the RT-PCR reads, TCRdb called clonotypes with MiXCR, one entry per CDR3 protein. The data hold approximately 290,000 distinct CDR3 sequences, with about 20% observed a single time. This specimen was PBMCs from blood, taken approximately 20 months after vaccination. The receptors come from a man aged 45 to 70 who received an inactivated influenza vaccine.

This clonotype was seen many times. The chain has TRBV3-1 and TRBJ2-7; TRBD2 matches at 13 bases. J was trimmed by 3 bases and V by 4 bases; bases with no gene match: 3. This CDR3 comprises 15 residues. Germline V lookup: CDR1 LGHDT, CDR2 YNNKEL (reference sequence). For the CDR3, the DNA is TGTGCCAGCAGCCCACTAGCGGGAGGGTACTACGAGCAGTACTTC. Amino acid sequence: CASSPLAGGYYEQYF.

The chain carries TRBV25-1 and TRBJ2-7; no clear D. V lost 3 bases to trimming and J lost 2 bases, with 5 bases between them. Germline CDR1 and CDR2: MGHDK and SYGVNS. This CDR3 is 12 amino acids long. The DNA for the CDR3 is TGTGCCAGCAGTGATCGGACCTACGAGCAGTACTTC. Its translation is CASSDRTYEQYF.

This clonotype occurred once. The V call is TRBV12-3 or TRBV12-4, the J call TRBJ2-2; no firm D call. This CDR3 is built from 14 residues. With 6 bases removed from V and 1 base from J, the gap between germline ends came to 9 bases. CDR3 nucleotides: TGTGCCAGCAGAGGCCTACAGAACACCGGGGAGCTGTTTTTT. It translates to CASRGLQNTGELFF.

The chain uses TRBV10-3 and TRBJ2-7; 9 bases align to TRBD1. The V gene's germline CDR1 is ENHRY and CDR2 SYGVKD. With 2 bases clipped from V and 3 bases from J, the junction kept 5 bases outside the gene matches. The CDR3 loop spans 15 amino acids. The CDR3 sequence: CAISEHPGQGYEQYF. The CDR3 region has the DNA TGTGCCATCAGTGAGCACCCGGGACAGGGCTACGAGCAGTACTTC.

This clonotype has more than one count but fewer than ten. This chain links TRBV29-1 with TRBJ1-1, with D possibly TRBD1 on 5 matching bases. The V end lost 7 bases, the J end lost 0 bases, and 12 bases lay between the germline ends. This CDR3 region has 13 residues. From germline, CDR1 is SQVTM and CDR2 ANQGSEA. The CDR3 region has the DNA TGCAGCGGACAGCGGGATTTGAACACTGAAGCTTTCTTT. It codes for CSGQRDLNTEAFF.

The chain combines TRBV29-1 with TRBJ1-2, with D possibly matching TRBD1 (6 bases). Trimming took off 0 bases at V and 8 bases at J, with 16 bases between the two ends. The CDR3 contains 14 residues. Looked up from germline, CDR1 is SQVTM and CDR2 is ANQGSEA. CDR3 nucleotide sequence: TGCAGCGTTGAAGATCGGGGCAGGGGATACGGCTACACCTTC. This gives the protein CSVEDRGRGYGYTF.

This clonotype was counted between two and nine times. The chain has TRBV29-1 and TRBJ1-2; TRBD1 aligns across 8 bases. Germline CDR1 SQVTM, CDR2 ANQGSEA. V lost 7 bases to trimming and J lost 3 bases; unmatched junction nucleotides: 7. CDR3 length: 13 amino acids. CDR3: CSGKTGVDYGYTF. The CDR3 bases are TGCAGCGGGAAGACAGGGGTCGACTATGGCTACACCTTC.

The V and J genes are TRBV6-1 and TRBJ2-3; a weak D match, TRBD1 (7 bases). The CDR3 loop spans 14 amino acids. Germline CDR1 MNHNS, CDR2 SASEGT. V gave up 7 bases and J gave up 0 bases, with 11 bases separating them. Written as DNA, the CDR3 is TGTGCCAGCACCAGGGGGGTCAGCACAGATACGCAGTATTTT. Translation gives CASTRGVSTDTQYF.

This clonotype came up a few times. The rearrangement joins TRBV6-1 to TRBJ1-1; D is ambiguous. The CDR3 is made up of 15 amino acids. Germline V gives CDR1 MNHNS, CDR2 SASEGT. Trimming stripped 2 bases from V and 1 base from J, with 11 bases between. Here the CDR3 reads CASSERKPWNTEAFF. The CDR3 DNA reads as TGTGCCAGCAGTGAACGTAAACCCTGGAACACTGAAGCTTTCTTT.

This CDR3 is CASSLDIGTGLQETQYF. The CDR3 DNA follows: TGTGCCAGCAGCTTAGATATTGGGACAGGGCTGCAAGAGACCCAGTACTTC. The rearrangement joins TRBV11-2 to TRBJ2-5, with TRBD1 matching 9 bases. V dropped 0 bases and J dropped 2; count of bases not matched to a gene: 7. Germline CDR1 SGHAT, CDR2 FQNNGV. The CDR3 loop spans 17 amino acids.